The rows below give T cell receptor beta chains drawn from one sample of a study of regulatory T cells in long-lasting Graves disease. TCRdb independently ran MiXCR on the multiplex PCR reads; one entry per CDR3 protein. The sample lists some 370,000 distinct CDR3 sequences, approximately 25% occurring once. The source was peripheral blood mononuclear cells (PBMCs), collected when the disease was refractory, from a patient treated with antithyroid drugs. The receptors shown here come from a woman in her 40s with Graves disease. Both conserved end residues are part of each CDR3. The D gene is left open where the match is weak. Rows give clone size only sometimes, using once, few, many, or a class for an expanded clone.

size: many
J: TRBJ1-6
D: TRBD1
V: TRBV2
length: 15
DNA: TGTGCCAGCAGTAATCAGGGGGCGAAAAATTCACCCCTCCACTTT
CDR3: CASSNQGAKNSPLHF

size: many
J: TRBJ2-7
D: NA
V: TRBV2
length: 18
DNA: TGTGCCAGCAGGTACCGCGCGATAAAAGGAGGGGACAGCTACGAGCAGTACTTC
CDR3: CASRYRAIKGGDSYEQYF

size: many
J: TRBJ1-1
D: NA
V: TRBV20-1
length: 14
DNA: TGCAGTGCCCAAAAGGGGCAGTTGGGCACTGAAGCTTTCTTT
CDR3: CSAQKGQLGTEAFF

size: NA
J: TRBJ1-5
D: NA
V: TRBV3-1
length: 13
DNA: TGTGCCAGCAGCCAAGCTCGCAATCAGCCCCAGCATTTT
CDR3: CASSQARNQPQHF

size: many
J: TRBJ2-7
D: TRBD1
V: TRBV11-2
length: 16
DNA: TGTGCCAGCAGCTTAGATAAGTCGACAGGGCGATGGGAGCAGTACTTC
CDR3: CASSLDKSTGRWEQYF

size: many
J: TRBJ1-5
D: NA
V: TRBV7-2
length: 15
DNA: TGTGCCAGCAGCTTAGTAGGTTTGGGCAATCAGCCCCAGCATTTT
CDR3: CASSLVGLGNQPQHF

size: NA
J: TRBJ2-2
D: NA
V: TRBV27
length: 17
DNA: TGTGCCAGCAGTTTAGACTGGAGGGACGGTCTCACCGGGGAGCTGTTTTTT
CDR3: CASSLDWRDGLTGELFF

size: NA
J: TRBJ2-7
D: NA
V: TRBV11-2
length: 13
DNA: TGTGCCAGCAGTCAGGGGACGGCCTCGGGGCAGTACTTC
CDR3: CASSQGTASGQYF

size: many
J: TRBJ2-5
D: TRBD1
V: TRBV28
length: 13
DNA: TGTGCCAGCAGCCACAGGGGCCAAGAGACCCAGTACTTC
CDR3: CASSHRGQETQYF

size: many
J: TRBJ2-7
D: TRBD2
V: TRBV2
length: 18
DNA: TGTGCCAGCAGTGCCCGACTAGCGGGACCGTGGAGTGGGTACGAGCAGTACTTC
CDR3: CASSARLAGPWSGYEQYF

size: NA
J: TRBJ1-3
D: NA
V: TRBV28
length: 15
DNA: TGTGCCAGCAGTACTGAAAGTAGCTCTGGAAACACCATATATTTT
CDR3: CASSTESSSGNTIYF

size: many
J: TRBJ1-5
D: TRBD1
V: TRBV28
length: 19
DNA: TGTGCCAGCAGTTCCCGAAGCTACTCAGGGGGAACTAGCAATCAGCCCCAGCATTTT
CDR3: CASSSRSYSGGTSNQPQHF

size: NA
J: TRBJ2-6
D: NA
V: TRBV27
length: 14
DNA: TGTGCCAGCAGTACCTATGCTGGGGCCAACGTCCTGACTTTC
CDR3: CASSTYAGANVLTF

size: NA
J: TRBJ2-3
D: NA
V: TRBV29-1
length: 10
DNA: TGCAGCGCCGAGACAGATACGCAGTATTTT
CDR3: CSAETDTQYF

size: many
J: TRBJ2-1
D: NA
V: TRBV28
length: 15
DNA: TGTGCCAGCAGGCGTCAAAAGCTCTCCTACAATGAGCAGTTCTTC
CDR3: CASRRQKLSYNEQFF

size: NA
J: TRBJ1-1
D: TRBD1
V: TRBV6-1
length: 15
DNA: TGTGCCAGCAGGCCAACAGGGGTAGTGAACACTGAAGCTTTCTTT
CDR3: CASRPTGVVNTEAFF

size: few
J: TRBJ2-5
D: NA
V: TRBV29-1
length: 14
DNA: TGCAGCGCTATGGGGGGGCGGATACAAGAGACCCAGTACTTC
CDR3: CSAMGGRIQETQYF

size: few
J: TRBJ2-7
D: TRBD2
V: TRBV5-1
length: 16
DNA: TGCGCCAGCAGCTTAGTAGGGCTAGCGGTTGCCTACGAGCAGTACTTC
CDR3: CASSLVGLAVAYEQYF

size: NA
J: TRBJ2-6
D: NA
V: TRBV9
length: 15
DNA: TGTGCCAGCAGCGTATTCCACTCTGGGGCCAACGTCCTGACTTTC
CDR3: CASSVFHSGANVLTF

size: few
J: TRBJ2-7
D: NA
V: TRBV7-3
length: 15
DNA: TGTGCCAGCAGCTTCCTAGGGGGTTCTAGGGACGAGCAGTACTTC
CDR3: CASSFLGGSRDEQYF

size: many
J: TRBJ2-7
D: NA
V: TRBV6-1
length: 13
DNA: TGTGCCGCACGAGGAGTCCTCCTCAGCGAGCAGTACTTC
CDR3: CAARGVLLSEQYF

size: NA
J: TRBJ2-2
D: NA
V: TRBV10-2
length: 13
DNA: TGCGCCAGCCGCAGGCGGATCACCGGGGAGCTGTTTTTT
CDR3: CASRRRITGELFF

size: NA
J: TRBJ1-4
D: TRBD1
V: TRBV2
length: 14
DNA: TGTGCCAGCAGTCTCAGGGGGCCGGATGAAAAACTGTTTTTT
CDR3: CASSLRGPDEKLFF

size: many
J: TRBJ2-7
D: NA
V: TRBV6-1
length: 11
DNA: TGTGCCATACAACAGGGTTACGAGCAGTACTTC
CDR3: CAIQQGYEQYF

size: many
J: TRBJ2-5
D: NA
V: TRBV28
length: 13
DNA: TGTGCCAGCGAATCGGCAGGCGGTGGGACCCAGTACTTC
CDR3: CASESAGGGTQYF

size: NA
J: TRBJ1-3
D: NA
V: TRBV9
length: 14
DNA: TGTGCCAGCAGCGTAGAGGGATCTGGAAACACCATATATTTT
CDR3: CASSVEGSGNTIYF

size: many
J: TRBJ2-5
D: TRBD1
V: TRBV24-1
length: 15
DNA: TGTGCCACCAGTGACCCGGGACAGGTTGACGAGACCCAGTACTTC
CDR3: CATSDPGQVDETQYF

size: NA
J: TRBJ2-7
D: TRBD1
V: TRBV10-3
length: 13
DNA: TGTGCCATCGGGCGGGACAGGTCCTACGAGCAGTACTTC
CDR3: CAIGRDRSYEQYF

size: NA
J: TRBJ2-7
D: NA
V: TRBV19
length: 16
DNA: TGTGCCAGTAGTATGGGCCTCGCGGGGGCGGCCTACGAGCAGTACTTC
CDR3: CASSMGLAGAAYEQYF

size: NA
J: TRBJ2-6
D: NA
V: TRBV5-1
length: 19
DNA: TGCGCCAGCAGCTTGGCATCCAGAACGGGAAGCTCTCGGGCCAACGTCCTGACTTTC
CDR3: CASSLASRTGSSRANVLTF

size: once
J: TRBJ1-2
D: NA
V: TRBV2
length: 13
DNA: TGTGCCAGCAGTCCGCTCGCTAACTATGGCTACACCTTC
CDR3: CASSPLANYGYTF

size: many
J: TRBJ1-1
D: NA
V: TRBV2
length: 14
DNA: TGTGCCAGCAGTGGGTTGCAGGGGAACACTGAAGCTTTCTTT
CDR3: CASSGLQGNTEAFF

size: few
J: TRBJ2-7
D: NA
V: TRBV10-3
length: 13
DNA: TGTGCCATCAGTGAGGGCAGCTACTACGAGCAGTACTTC
CDR3: CAISEGSYYEQYF

size: NA
J: TRBJ2-2
D: NA
V: TRBV24-1
length: 15
DNA: TGTGCCACCAGTGATTTTGGGGGGACGACCGGGGAGCTGTTTTTT
CDR3: CATSDFGGTTGELFF

size: many
J: TRBJ1-5
D: NA
V: TRBV6-1
length: 15
DNA: TGTGCCAGCAGTGTTCAAGTGCTCGGCAATCAGCCCCAGCATTTT
CDR3: CASSVQVLGNQPQHF

size: few
J: TRBJ2-5
D: NA
V: TRBV12-3/TRBV12-4
length: 15
DNA: TGTGCCAGCAGTCCGGAGGAGCGGGTTCCAGAGACCCAGTACTTC
CDR3: CASSPEERVPETQYF

size: many
J: TRBJ1-4
D: NA
V: TRBV3-1
length: 14
DNA: TGTGCCAGCAGCGATCTCGTTCGAAATGAAAAACTGTTTTTT
CDR3: CASSDLVRNEKLFF

size: NA
J: TRBJ1-2
D: NA
V: TRBV5-1
length: 15
DNA: TGCGCCAGCAGCTTGGCGGGGACTACTAACTATGGCTACACCTTC
CDR3: CASSLAGTTNYGYTF

size: NA
J: TRBJ1-2
D: NA
V: TRBV4-1
length: 14
DNA: TGCGCCAGCAGCCGAAACGACATAAACTATGGCTACACCTTC
CDR3: CASSRNDINYGYTF

size: once
J: TRBJ2-3
D: NA
V: TRBV14
length: 13
DNA: TGTGCCAGCAGCCAAGATCAAGGAGATACGCAGTATTTT
CDR3: CASSQDQGDTQYF

size: NA
J: TRBJ1-1
D: NA
V: TRBV3-1
length: 14
DNA: TGTGCCAGCAGCCGCTCGGGGGGGAGCCTGAGGGCTTTCTTT
CDR3: CASSRSGGSLRAFF

size: NA
J: TRBJ1-5
D: NA
V: TRBV6-5
length: 13
DNA: TGTGCCAGCAGTTACTGGAGGAATCAGCCCCAGCATTTT
CDR3: CASSYWRNQPQHF

size: NA
J: TRBJ2-1
D: NA
V: TRBV11-2
length: 14
DNA: TGTGCCAGCAGCTTAGAGCTAGCGTTCAATGAGCAGTTCTTC
CDR3: CASSLELAFNEQFF

size: NA
J: TRBJ2-7
D: TRBD1
V: TRBV7-9
length: 17
DNA: TGTGCCAGCAGCTTTATAGGAGGACAGGGGAATCCTAGCGAGCAGTACTTC
CDR3: CASSFIGGQGNPSEQYF

size: many
J: TRBJ2-5
D: NA
V: TRBV28
length: 14
DNA: TGTGCCAGCAGTACTCTCGGGGGGCGAGAGACCCAGTACTTC
CDR3: CASSTLGGRETQYF

size: many
J: TRBJ2-5
D: TRBD1
V: TRBV7-2
length: 16
DNA: TGTGCCAGCAGCACCCCCCGGACAGGGGGCCAAGAGACCCAGTACTTC
CDR3: CASSTPRTGGQETQYF